This entry lists 14 T cell receptor beta chains sequenced from one sample in a study of identical twins. TCRdb fed the 5' RACE reads into MiXCR, producing one record per CDR3 protein. The repertoire consists of 700,000 or so distinct CDR3 sequences, with 8.6% occurring once and the leading ten covering approximately 0.89%. In addition, the sample was reused for a study of yellow fever vaccine responses in identical twins.

Sequencing input: PBMCs. The receptors derive from a woman between 18 and 29 years old in good health.

This clonotype was counted ten times or more. As DNA, the CDR3 is TGCAGTGCCCCGGGACAGGGGCATGAGCAGTTCTTC. Translating gives CSAPGQGHEQFF. The chain combines TRBV20-1 with TRBJ2-1, with 10 bases lining up with TRBD1. The CDR3 has 12 amino acids. J lost 8 bases, V lost 6 bases, and 4 bases had no gene match. Germline assignment: CDR1 DFQATT and CDR2 SNEGSKA (reference sequence).

There are many counts of this clonotype. This chain uses TRBV2 with TRBJ2-3; D is perhaps TRBD1 (6 bases). This CDR3 is 12 amino acids long. The V and J ends lost 6 bases and 6 bases respectively, with 10 bases between them. CDR1 and CDR2 from the germline V gene are SNHLY and FYNNEI. This chain's CDR3 is CASSIRGDTQYF. The CDR3 nucleotides read TGTGCCAGCAGCATTAGGGGGGATACGCAGTATTTT.

V is TRBV20-1 and J is TRBJ2-5; tentatively, D is TRBD1 (6 bases). The CDR3 runs 16 residues. V lost 3 bases and J 4 bases, leaving 21 bases between the germline ends. Germline CDR1 and CDR2: DFQATT and SNEGSKA (reference sequence). CDR3 bases: TGCAGTGCTAGGTCGGACAGCCTCGGGGTTTTAGAGACCCAGTACTTC. Translation: CSARSDSLGVLETQYF.

The CDR3 sequence: CASSQDWQGLNSPLHF. The CDR3 DNA reads as TGTGCCAGCAGCCAAGATTGGCAGGGTCTTAATTCACCCCTCCACTTT. The rearrangement joins TRBV3-1 to TRBJ1-6; D perhaps matches TRBD1 (5 bases). This CDR3 region has 16 residues. Trimming removed 0 bases at V and 6 bases at J, with 12 bases between. The germline gives CDR1 LGHDT, CDR2 YNNKEL (reference sequence).

The chain employs TRBV7-9 and TRBJ2-7; 9 positions agree with TRBD2. Per germline, CDR1 SEHNR and CDR2 FQNEAQ (reference sequence). Losses at the gene ends were 4 bases for V and 5 bases for J; bases not matched to a gene: 12. The CDR3 loop spans 16 amino acids. The CDR3 loop reads CASSSRWQREENEQYF. The CDR3 DNA reads as TGTGCCAGCAGCTCCCGGTGGCAGCGGGAGGAGAACGAGCAGTACTTC.

This clonotype was counted many times. This chain uses TRBV20-1 with TRBJ2-5, with D unresolved. The CDR3 length is 12 residues. Looked up from germline, CDR1 is DFQATT and CDR2 is SNEGSKA (reference sequence). V was trimmed by 4 bases and J by 1 base, leaving 7 bases between them. CDR3 loop: CSAKRSQETQYF. CDR3 nucleotide sequence: TGCAGTGCTAAGCGCAGCCAAGAGACCCAGTACTTC.

CDR3 coding DNA: TGTGCCAGCAGCTTACAGATCGGGCGGGTAGAATTCTTC. Its translation is CASSLQIGRVEFF. V gene TRBV7-2 combines with J gene TRBJ2-1, with D maybe TRBD2 (5 bases). Germline V gene sequence: CDR1 SGHTA, CDR2 FQGNSA. The CDR3 contains 13 residues. The V and J ends lost 2 bases and 16 bases respectively, with 18 bases between them. Looking up the rest from reference TRBV7-2 and TRBJ2-1 gives the full variable domain: GAGVSQSPSNKVTEKGKDVELRCDPISGHTALYWYRQSLGQGLEFLIYFQGNSAPDKSGLPSDRFSAERTGGSVSTLTIQRTQQEDSAVYLCASSLQIGRVEFFGPGTRLTVL.

This clonotype came up a few times. The chain links TRBV7-2 to TRBJ2-5; no reliable D call. The germline V gene has CDR1 SGHTA and CDR2 FQGNSA. CDR3 length equals 15 residues. Trimming took 2 bases from V and 5 from J, leaving 15 bases between them. CDR3 bases: TGTGCCAGCAGCTTAAGGAGAGTGGGATTGGAGACCCAGTACTTC. It yields the protein CASSLRRVGLETQYF.

The genes are TRBV14 and TRBJ2-7, with 8 bases fitting TRBD1. CDR1 is SGHDN and CDR2 is FVKESK in the germline V gene. J lost 6 bases, V lost 5 bases, and 9 bases had no gene match. This CDR3 contains 14 residues. CDR3 in amino acids: CASSSSRTGTEQYF. The CDR3 DNA reads as TGTGCCAGCAGCTCAAGCCGGACAGGGACCGAGCAGTACTTC.

This clonotype came up a few times. J is TRBJ2-7 and V is TRBV4-1, with D perhaps TRBD1 (6 bases). The CDR3 loop spans 14 amino acids. The ends were cut back, 1 base at V and 3 bases at J, with 10 bases in the middle. Germline CDR1 reads MGHRA; CDR2 reads YSYEKL. CDR3 in DNA: TGCGCCAGCAGCCAAGGGCAGGGGCACTACGAGCAGTACTTC. Its protein product is CASSQGQGHYEQYF.

The chain has TRBV7-2 and TRBJ2-5, with unresolved D. Per the germline V gene, CDR1 is SGHTA and CDR2 is FQGNSA. Trimming took off 5 bases at V and 2 bases at J, with 12 bases between the two ends. The CDR3 sequence is 14 residues long. The CDR3, as DNA: TGTGCCAGCAGCAACCCCGCCCCGCAAGAGACCCAGTACTTC. Protein product: CASSNPAPQETQYF.

This clonotype occurred many times. The chain employs TRBV29-1 and TRBJ2-7; D not certain. The CDR3 contains 11 residues. V dropped 4 bases and J dropped 1 base, with 5 bases sitting between them. CDR1 SQVTM and CDR2 ANQGSEA come from the germline V gene. DNA for the CDR3: TGCAGCGTTGTAGGTTCCTACGAGCAGTACTTC. The encoded protein is CSVVGSYEQYF.

CDR3 bases: TGTGCCAGCAGTCAAAGCCATAAAGAGACCCAGTACTTC. This translates into CASSQSHKETQYF. The chain carries TRBV7-3 and TRBJ2-5; D call uncertain. The CDR3 totals 13 residues. Trimming cost V 6 bases and J 3 bases, with 11 bases left between them. Germline V gives CDR1 SGHTA, CDR2 FQGTGA.

The chain employs TRBV9 and TRBJ2-7; 7 nucleotides line up with TRBD2. This CDR3 contains 15 residues. Germline assignment: CDR1 SGDLS and CDR2 YYNGEE. V shed 4 bases and J 4 bases; nucleotides not matched to a gene: 11. This CDR3 reads CASSSIAGGEYEQYF. CDR3 sequence (DNA): TGTGCCAGCAGCTCAATAGCGGGCGGCGAGTACGAGCAGTACTTC.